Below, 31 T cell receptor beta chains from the same sample are listed, as sequenced in a study of T cell responses to AZD1222 COVID-19 vaccine. TCRdb keeps only in-frame clones here, not all; method: immunoSEQ multiplex PCR. The sample lists 100,000 or so clones, roughly 86% occurring once. Sample: peripheral blood, taken on day 0 of AZD1222 vaccination. These receptors came from an adult in good health.

The V call is TRBV2, the J call TRBJ1-2; 9 bases match TRBD1. The CDR3 sequence is 15 residues long. After removal of 5 bases from V and 0 bases from J, the junction contained 4 bases not matched to a gene. Germline CDR1 is SNHLY and CDR2 is FYNNEI. The CDR3, as DNA: TGTGCCAGCAGTCCGGACAGGGGAACTAACTATGGCTACACCTTC. Translated, it gives CASSPDRGTNYGYTF.

This chain connects TRBV5-1 to TRBJ1-4; 7 bases match TRBD1. In germline, CDR1 is SGHRS, CDR2 YFSETQ. This CDR3 has 15 amino acids. The J segment lost 7 bases and the V segment lost 4 bases, leaving 10 bases of the junction unmatched. CDR3 sequence: CASSQGTAGREKLFF. The DNA for the CDR3 is TGCGCCAGCAGCCAAGGGACAGCCGGGCGTGAAAAACTGTTTTTT.

The chain employs TRBV5-5 and TRBJ2-7; 9 bases map to TRBD1. The V segment lost 1 base and the J segment 7 bases; nucleotides outside the gene matches: 3. Germline V lookup: CDR1 SGHKS, CDR2 YYEKEE (reference sequence). CDR3 length: 13 residues. CDR3 protein: CASSLNRGLEQYF. CDR3 bases: TGTGCCAGCAGCTTGAACAGGGGGCTGGAGCAGTACTTC.

The chain links TRBV5-1 to TRBJ2-2, with D unresolved. Trimming cost V 0 bases and J 2 bases, with 2 bases left between them. The CDR3 has 13 residues. Germline CDR1 SGHRS, CDR2 YFSETQ. The CDR3 DNA is TGCGCCAGCAGCTTGGACAACACCGGGGAGCTGTTTTTT. Its translation: CASSLDNTGELFF.

The chain is built from TRBV15 and TRBJ1-5, with D perhaps matching TRBD1 (5 bases). Germline values: CDR1 LNHNV, CDR2 YYDKDF (reference sequence). CDR3 length: 15 residues. The V gene lost 0 bases and the J gene lost 4 bases, with 10 bases spanning the gap. Here the CDR3 reads CATSRDLGGNQPQHF. Here the CDR3 DNA reads TGTGCCACCAGCAGAGACCTTGGGGGAAATCAGCCCCAGCATTTT.

This chain uses TRBV28 with TRBJ2-7; D perhaps matches TRBD1 (5 bases). CDR3 size: 15 residues. Germline V gene data show CDR1 as MDHEN and CDR2 as SYDVKM. The V gene lost 7 bases and the J gene lost 0 bases, with 16 bases spanning the gap. DNA for the CDR3: TGTGCCAGCATGGCCGGCAGGGCTGTCTCCTACGAGCAGTACTTC. Its protein is CASMAGRAVSYEQYF.

V usage is TRBV20-1 and J usage is TRBJ2-3, with 10 bases aligning to TRBD1. The CDR3 runs 15 residues. Germline values: CDR1 DFQATT, CDR2 SNEGSKA (reference sequence). V shed 3 bases and J 4 bases; nucleotides not matched to a gene: 7. The CDR3 nucleotides are TGCAGTGCTAGTAACTTGGGACAGGGGCCAGATACGCAGTATTTT. Translated: CSASNLGQGPDTQYF.

The chain is built from TRBV20-1 and TRBJ2-1, with D perhaps assigned TRBD1 or TRBD2 (5 bases each). V was trimmed by 3 bases and J by 2 bases, leaving 14 bases between them. This CDR3 spans 15 amino acids. Germline values: CDR1 DFQATT, CDR2 SNEGSKA (reference sequence). The CDR3 nucleotides read TGCAGTGCTAGTCTTGGGGACGGAGCCTACAATGAGCAGTTCTTC. Protein sequence: CSASLGDGAYNEQFF.

The V and J genes are TRBV28 and TRBJ1-2; D gene unclear. In germline, CDR1 is MDHEN, CDR2 SYDVKM. The CDR3 length is 13 residues. Trimming shortened V by 2 bases and J by 4 bases, and 8 bases separated the two germline ends. CDR3 coding DNA: TGTGCCAGCAGTTTAGCCGAACTCTATGGCTACACCTTC. Encoded protein: CASSLAELYGYTF.

The rearrangement joins TRBV19 to TRBJ2-1; 8 bases line up with TRBD2. CDR3 length: 15 amino acids. With V trimmed by 2 bases and J by 6 bases, 6 bases remained unmatched. Germline assignment: CDR1 LNHDA and CDR2 SQIVND (reference sequence). The CDR3 here is CASSIFGRGLNEQFF. CDR3 DNA: TGTGCCAGTAGTATATTCGGGAGGGGTCTCAATGAGCAGTTCTTC.

The rearrangement uses TRBV4-2 and TRBJ2-2, with 12 bases fitting TRBD2. The V and J ends lost 1 base and 6 bases, in that order; junction bases with no gene match: 15. The CDR3 sequence is 20 residues long. Germline-derived CDR1 and CDR2 are LGHNA and YNFKEQ. CDR3 amino acids: CASSQATSRLAGAGPGELFF. As DNA, the CDR3 is TGTGCCAGCAGCCAAGCCACCTCTCGACTAGCGGGAGCAGGGCCCGGGGAGCTGTTTTTT.

The chain uses TRBV28 and TRBJ1-1; a possible D gene is TRBD1 (5 bases). Germline CDR1 is MDHEN and CDR2 is SYDVKM. CDR3 length: 14 residues. V dropped 5 bases and J dropped 4 bases, with 14 bases sitting between them. The CDR3 DNA is TGTGCCAGCAGTAGACTGTTTGGGGGCACTGAAGCTTTCTTT. It specifies CASSRLFGGTEAFF.

This clone was seen just once. The rearrangement joins TRBV10-2 to TRBJ2-7; TRBD1 aligns across 8 bases. CDR3 length equals 13 residues. V shed 4 bases and J 5 bases; nucleotides not matched to a gene: 4. CDR1 WSHSY and CDR2 SAAADI come from the germline V gene. Here the CDR3 DNA reads TGCGCCAGCAGTGCCTGGACAGGGAACGAGCAGTACTTC. This codes for CASSAWTGNEQYF.

This chain connects TRBV28 to TRBJ1-2, with TRBD1 as a possible D gene (5 bases). The CDR3 is made up of 18 amino acids. Trimming took off 4 bases at V and 5 bases at J, with 26 bases between the two ends. Germline values: CDR1 MDHEN, CDR2 SYDVKM. The CDR3 here is CASSYIPQGAGVGYGYTF. DNA for the CDR3: TGTGCCAGCAGTTACATACCCCAGGGTGCTGGGGTAGGGTATGGCTACACCTTC.

This clone has just one count. The rearrangement uses TRBV7-2 and TRBJ2-7, with 8 bases fitting TRBD2. The germline CDR1 and CDR2 sequences are SGHTA and FQGNSA. The V and J ends lost 5 bases and 0 bases, in that order; junction bases with no gene match: 6. The CDR3 sequence is 15 residues long. CDR3 nucleotide sequence: TGTGCCAGCAGCCGGACTAGCATGAGCTCCTACGAGCAGTACTTC. This codes for CASSRTSMSSYEQYF.

This clone was seen only once. The rearrangement uses TRBV11-2 and TRBJ2-1; either TRBD1 or TRBD2 may supply D (5 bases each). The CDR3 consists of 14 residues. V dropped 4 bases and J dropped 7 bases, with 14 bases sitting between them. Germline V CDR1 and CDR2: SGHAT, FQNNGV. CDR3 bases: TGTGCCAGCAGCTCCTGGGGCGGAGGAAATGAGCAGTTCTTC. Its protein is CASSSWGGGNEQFF.

Only a few counts were recorded for this clone. The genes are TRBV6-5 and TRBJ1-1; tentative D call: TRBD1 (6 bases). Trimming removed 6 bases at V and 4 bases at J, with 12 bases between. Germline V gene data show CDR1 as MNHEY and CDR2 as SVGAGI. The CDR3 is made up of 13 amino acids. The CDR3 is CASSSRGTTEAFF. The CDR3 coding sequence is TGTGCCAGCAGCTCGAGGGGGACCACTGAAGCTTTCTTT.

This chain connects TRBV19 to TRBJ1-5; D call uncertain. The CDR3 consists of 15 residues. V was shortened by 8 bases and J by 0 bases, with 14 bases between the two germline ends. The germline gives CDR1 LNHDA, CDR2 SQIVND (reference sequence). The CDR3 DNA reads TGTGCCAGTCATGGGGAGGGCTCTAGCAATCAGCCCCAGCATTTT. It yields the protein CASHGEGSSNQPQHF. Using reference TRBV19 and TRBJ1-5 for the parts outside the CDR3, the full variable domain is DGGITQSPKYLFRKEGQNVTLSCEQNLNHDAMYWYRQDPGQGLRLIYYSQIVNDFQKGDIAEGYSVSREKKESFPLTVTSAQKNPTAFYLCASHGEGSSNQPQHFGDGTRLSIL.

The rearrangement links TRBV15 to TRBJ1-1; D call uncertain. The CDR3 extends over 14 amino acids. Germline loops: CDR1 LNHNV, CDR2 YYDKDF (reference sequence). V was pared by 0 bases and J by 10 bases, with 15 bases between. In nucleotides, the CDR3 is TGTGCCACCAGCAGAGACCTCGGCCTACCGGGAGCTTTCTTT. It is translated as CATSRDLGLPGAFF.

This chain connects TRBV7-9 to TRBJ1-3; D call uncertain. V was cut by 4 bases and J by 0 bases, with 10 bases left in between. The germline V gene encodes CDR1 SEHNR and CDR2 FQNEAQ (reference sequence). The length of the CDR3 is 15 residues. In nucleotides, the CDR3 is TGTGCCAGCAGCTACCGGCGCGACTCTGGAAACACCATATATTTT. Protein sequence: CASSYRRDSGNTIYF. Based on the CDR3 plus reference TRBV7-9 and TRBJ1-3, the full variable domain is DTGVSQNPRHKITKRGQNVTFRCDPISEHNRLYWYRQTLGQGPEFLTYFQNEAQLEKSRLLSDRFSAERPKGSFSTLEIQRTEQGDSAMYLCASSYRRDSGNTIYFGEGSWLTVV.

J is TRBJ2-2 and V is TRBV3-1 (or the pseudogene TRBV3-2); TRBD2 matches at 14 bases. The CDR3 is 21 amino acids. CDR1 is LGHDT and CDR2 is YNNKEL in the germline V gene (reference sequence). Losses at the gene ends were 2 bases for V and 3 bases for J; bases not matched to a gene: 14. The CDR3 nucleotides read TGTGCCAGCAGCCAATTCCCAAAGAGGGGGACTAGCGGGAGTTACACCGGGGAGCTGTTTTTT. It is translated as CASSQFPKRGTSGSYTGELFF.

Here the CDR3 DNA reads TGTGCCAGCAGTGAAGGTTTGGACAGGGTCTACGAGCAGTACTTC. This codes for CASSEGLDRVYEQYF. The V gene is TRBV6-1, the J gene TRBJ2-7, with 8 bases aligning to TRBD1. Unmatched junction bases numbered 5, after V lost 1 base and J lost 3 bases. The length of the CDR3 is 15 residues. From germline, CDR1 is MNHNS and CDR2 SASEGT.

Notes on this clone: The junction departs from germline at one end; a sequencing error may be responsible. The chain links TRBV29-1 to TRBJ2-7; D gene ambiguous. The CDR3 is 13 amino acids. The germline V gene has CDR1 SQVTM and CDR2 ANQGSEA. The CDR3 DNA reads as TGCAGCGTGGAAGACCCGAGCTCCTACGAGCAGTACTTC. The encoded protein is CSVEDPSSYEQYF.

The chain joins TRBV7-9 to TRBJ1-6, with D uncertain. This CDR3 is 11 amino acids long. Trimming cost V 2 bases and J 8 bases, with 1 base left between them. Per the germline V gene, CDR1 is SEHNR and CDR2 is FQNEAQ (reference sequence). Here the CDR3 DNA reads TGTGCCAGCAGCTTACATTCACCCCTCCACTTT. Translating it yields CASSLHSPLHF.

Only one count was recorded for this clone. The V and J genes are TRBV7-9 and TRBJ2-3, with D unclear. CDR3 length: 14 amino acids. Deletions cut 1 base from V and 0 bases from J, with 5 bases between. The germline V gene has CDR1 SEHNR and CDR2 FQNEAQ (reference sequence). CDR3 DNA sequence: TGTGCCAGCAGCTTAGATCCTAGCACAGATACGCAGTATTTT. Its translation is CASSLDPSTDTQYF.

The chain employs TRBV27 and TRBJ1-1; D might be TRBD1 (6 bases). Germline V CDR1 and CDR2: MNHEY, SMNVEV (reference sequence). The CDR3 runs to 19 residues. V was pared by 0 bases and J by 4 bases, with 24 bases between. The CDR3 reads CASSLSILPSDRKGTEAFF. The CDR3 coding sequence is TGTGCCAGCAGTTTATCCATACTACCTTCGGACAGAAAGGGCACTGAAGCTTTCTTT.

The gene calls are TRBV28 and TRBJ1-5; D remains ambiguous. The V end lost 1 base, the J end lost 7 bases, and 11 bases lay between the germline ends. Germline values: CDR1 MDHEN, CDR2 SYDVKM. The CDR3 length is 14 residues. The DNA of the CDR3 is TGTGCCAGCAGTTTATCCGGGTTGGGACAGCCCCAGCATTTT. It translates to CASSLSGLGQPQHF.

CDR3 residues: CASSYNRNTGELFF. The CDR3 nucleotides are TGTGCCAGCAGTTATAACAGGAACACCGGGGAGCTGTTTTTT. This chain connects TRBV25-1 to TRBJ2-2; D uncertain. The germline CDR1 and CDR2 sequences are MGHDK and SYGVNS. This CDR3 is built from 14 residues. The ends were cut back, 5 bases at V and 1 base at J, with 8 bases in the middle.

The V call is TRBV28, the J call TRBJ1-4, with D possibly matching TRBD1 (5 bases). The CDR3 extends over 14 amino acids. In germline, CDR1 is MDHEN, CDR2 SYDVKM. The V end was cut by 6 bases, the J end by 0 bases, with 8 bases between. The CDR3 DNA reads TGTGCCAGCAGGCCGGGGGCAACTAATGAAAAACTGTTTTTT. It yields the protein CASRPGATNEKLFF. Full variable domain (missing parts from reference TRBV28 and TRBJ1-4): DVKVTQSSRYLVKRTGEKVFLECVQDMDHENMFWYRQDPGLGLRLIYFSYDVKMKEKGDIPEGYSVSREKKERFSLILESASTNQTSMYLCASRPGATNEKLFFGSGTQLSVL.

V and J are TRBV11-1 and TRBJ1-1; D not certain. V was trimmed by 4 bases and J by 4 bases, leaving 10 bases between them. Germline values: CDR1 SGHAT, CDR2 FQDESV (reference sequence). CDR3 length: 13 amino acids. CDR3 protein: CASSSKVGTEAFF. In nucleotides, the CDR3 is TGTGCCAGCAGCTCAAAGGTTGGCACTGAAGCTTTCTTT. Looking up the rest from reference TRBV11-1 and TRBJ1-1 gives the full variable domain: EAEVAQSPRYKITEKSQAVAFWCDPISGHATLYWYRQILGQGPELLVQFQDESVVDDSQLPKDRFSAERLKGVDSTLKIQPAELGDSAMYLCASSSKVGTEAFFGQGTRLTVV.

The chain uses TRBV7-2 and TRBJ2-1, with D uncertain. Germline V CDR1 and CDR2: SGHTA, FQGNSA. CDR3 size: 14 residues. The V and J ends lost 0 bases and 0 bases respectively, with 3 bases between them. Here the CDR3 DNA reads TGTGCCAGCAGCTTAGCTAGCTCCTACAATGAGCAGTTCTTC. This translates into CASSLASSYNEQFF.